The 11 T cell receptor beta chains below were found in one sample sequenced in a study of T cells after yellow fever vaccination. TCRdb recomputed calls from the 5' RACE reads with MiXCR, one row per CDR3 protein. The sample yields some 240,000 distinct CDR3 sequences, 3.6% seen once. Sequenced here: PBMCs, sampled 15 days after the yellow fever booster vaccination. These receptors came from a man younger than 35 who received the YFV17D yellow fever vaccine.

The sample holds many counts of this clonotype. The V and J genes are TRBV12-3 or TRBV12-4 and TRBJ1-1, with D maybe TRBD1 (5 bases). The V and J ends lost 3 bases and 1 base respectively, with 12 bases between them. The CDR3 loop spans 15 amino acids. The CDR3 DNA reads TGTGCCAGCAGTTTTGGGGGACGGCCGAACACTGAAGCTTTCTTT. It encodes CASSFGGRPNTEAFF.

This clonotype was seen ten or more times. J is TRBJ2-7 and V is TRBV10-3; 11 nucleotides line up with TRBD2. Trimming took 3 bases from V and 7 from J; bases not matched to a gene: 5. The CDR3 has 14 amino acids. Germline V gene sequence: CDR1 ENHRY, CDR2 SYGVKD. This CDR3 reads CAISDVAGGREQYF. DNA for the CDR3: TGTGCCATCAGTGATGTAGCGGGGGGGCGGGAGCAGTACTTC.

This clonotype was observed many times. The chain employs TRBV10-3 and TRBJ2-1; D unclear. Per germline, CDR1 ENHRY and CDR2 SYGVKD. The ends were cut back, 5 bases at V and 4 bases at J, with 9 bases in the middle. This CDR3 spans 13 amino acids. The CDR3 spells CAISLMAYNEQFF. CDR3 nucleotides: TGTGCCATCAGTTTAATGGCTTACAATGAGCAGTTCTTC.

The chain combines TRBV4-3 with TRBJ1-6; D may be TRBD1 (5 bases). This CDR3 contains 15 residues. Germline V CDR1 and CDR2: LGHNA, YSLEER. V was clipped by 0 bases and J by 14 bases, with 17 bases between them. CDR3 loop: CASSQDRTGLKALHF. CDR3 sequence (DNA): TGCGCCAGCAGCCAAGATAGGACGGGACTAAAGGCCCTCCACTTT.

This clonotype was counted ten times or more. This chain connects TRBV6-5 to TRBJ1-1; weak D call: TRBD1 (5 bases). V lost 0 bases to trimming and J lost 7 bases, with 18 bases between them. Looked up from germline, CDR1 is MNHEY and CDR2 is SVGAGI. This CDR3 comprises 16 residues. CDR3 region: CASSYSQGRVVNEAFF. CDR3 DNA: TGTGCCAGCAGTTACTCGCAGGGAAGGGTAGTTAATGAAGCTTTCTTT.

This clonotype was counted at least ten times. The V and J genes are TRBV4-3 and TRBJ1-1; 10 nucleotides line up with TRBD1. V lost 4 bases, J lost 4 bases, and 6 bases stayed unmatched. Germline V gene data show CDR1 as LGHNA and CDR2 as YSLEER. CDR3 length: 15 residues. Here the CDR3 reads CASSPGTGVGTEAFF. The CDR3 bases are TGCGCCAGCAGCCCAGGGACAGGGGTTGGCACTGAAGCTTTCTTT.

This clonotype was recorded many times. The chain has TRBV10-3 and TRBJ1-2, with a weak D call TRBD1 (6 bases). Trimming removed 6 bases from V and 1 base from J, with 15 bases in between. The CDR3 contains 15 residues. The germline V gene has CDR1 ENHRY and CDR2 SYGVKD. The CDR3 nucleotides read TGTGCCATCAGCCCTCGAGACAGGATTAACTATGGCTACACCTTC. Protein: CAISPRDRINYGYTF.

CDR3: CASSSDSGRGGYTF. CDR3 bases: TGCGCCAGCAGCTCCGATTCCGGACGCGGTGGCTACACCTTC. This chain connects TRBV5-1 to TRBJ1-2; D unclear. V was trimmed by 3 bases and J by 7 bases, leaving 16 bases between them. This CDR3 region has 14 residues. Germline lookup yields CDR1 SGHRS and CDR2 YFSETQ.

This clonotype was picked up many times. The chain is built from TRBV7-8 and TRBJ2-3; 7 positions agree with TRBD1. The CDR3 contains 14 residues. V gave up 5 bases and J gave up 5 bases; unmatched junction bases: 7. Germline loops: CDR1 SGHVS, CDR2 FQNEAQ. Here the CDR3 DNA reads TGTGCCAGCAGCCTACCGACAGGGAAAGATACGCAGTATTTT. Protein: CASSLPTGKDTQYF.

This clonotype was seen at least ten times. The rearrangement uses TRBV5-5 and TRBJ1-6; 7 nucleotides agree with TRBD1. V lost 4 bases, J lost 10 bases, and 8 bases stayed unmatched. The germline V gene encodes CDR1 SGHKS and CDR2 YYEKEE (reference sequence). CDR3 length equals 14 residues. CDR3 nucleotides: TGTGCCAGCAGCGCAACAGGGGAGAAGTCACCCCTCCACTTT. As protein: CASSATGEKSPLHF.

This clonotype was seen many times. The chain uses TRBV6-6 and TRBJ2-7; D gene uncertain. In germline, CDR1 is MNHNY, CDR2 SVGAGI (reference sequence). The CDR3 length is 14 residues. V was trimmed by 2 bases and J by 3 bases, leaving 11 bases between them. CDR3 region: CASSYIGGNYEQYF. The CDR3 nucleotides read TGTGCCAGCAGTTACATCGGCGGAAACTACGAGCAGTACTTC.